The T cell receptor beta chain described here comes from a study of shared T cell receptors in the human thymus. Measured with immunoSEQ multiplex PCR; TCRdb has only the in-frame clones, and not every one. The sample records about 540,000 clones, around 78% being singletons. Trimming left V 5 bases short and J 4 bases short, with 21 bases between. This CDR3 contains 17 residues. CDR1 is SEHNR, CDR2 FQNEAQ, per germline (reference sequence). This sample was also put to use in a study of human thymus T cells. That study reports: Healthy Finnish infants undergoing corrective surgery for congenital heart defects were the donors. Obtained as resections during corrective heart surgery, the thymus tissue was then studied. It looked as if thymic and blood repertoires used V and J genes in a biased way. Related research reported highly overlapping thymic repertoires among unrelated individuals.

The specimen sequenced was thymocytes. This chain links TRBV7-9 with TRBJ1-3; D is ambiguous. The source of this sequence is a boy less than two years old with a congenital heart defect. CDR3 residues: CASSGADDKGLGNTIYF. Written as DNA, the CDR3 is TGTGCCAGCAGCGGCGCGGACGACAAAGGACTCGGAAACACCATATATTTT.